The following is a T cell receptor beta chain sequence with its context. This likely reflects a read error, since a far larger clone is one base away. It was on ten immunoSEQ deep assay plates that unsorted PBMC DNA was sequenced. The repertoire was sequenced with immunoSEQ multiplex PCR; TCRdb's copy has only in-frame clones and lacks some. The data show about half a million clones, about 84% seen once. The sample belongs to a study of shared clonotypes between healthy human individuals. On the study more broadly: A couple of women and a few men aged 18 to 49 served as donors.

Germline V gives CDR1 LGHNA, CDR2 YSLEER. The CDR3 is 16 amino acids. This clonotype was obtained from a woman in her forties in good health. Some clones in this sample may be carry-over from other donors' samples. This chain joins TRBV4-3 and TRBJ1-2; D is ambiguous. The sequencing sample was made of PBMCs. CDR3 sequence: CASSQGLTETNYGCTF. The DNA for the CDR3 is TGCGCCAGCAGCCAAGGTCTAACAGAGACTAACTATGGCTGCACCTTC.